These 15 T cell receptor beta chains share one sample of origin, sequenced in a study of T cell therapy after organ transplantation. These receptors have no identified antigens. TCRdb's table, derived via immunoSEQ multiplex PCR, lists solely in-frame clones and lacks some. The data show 50,000 or so clones, with approximately 94% seen just once and about 2.9% held by the top ten. The material sequenced was CD8+ T cells from blood, taken before autologous CMV-specific T cell therapy. The receptor set was obtained from a human patient who had received a solid organ transplant and had CMV disease.

This clone was seen more than once but under ten times. The CDR3 sequence is CASSLGVTGDGYTF. The CDR3 nucleotides read TGTGCCAGCAGCTTAGGGGTGACAGGGGATGGCTACACCTTC. The chain employs TRBV7-2 and TRBJ1-2, with TRBD1 matching over 8 bases. With V trimmed by 1 base and J by 6 bases, 4 bases remained unmatched. CDR3 length: 14 amino acids. Germline assignment: CDR1 SGHTA and CDR2 FQGNSA.

The table lists this clone with a count of one. The rearrangement links TRBV7-2 to TRBJ2-3, with TRBD2 matching 11 bases. The V segment lost 1 base and the J segment 6 bases; nucleotides outside the gene matches: 12. This CDR3 is 18 amino acids long. CDR1 and CDR2 (germline): SGHTA, FQGNSA. CDR3 residues: CASSLVSASGGPGDTQYF. In DNA form, the CDR3 reads TGTGCCAGCAGCTTAGTATCTGCTAGCGGGGGGCCGGGGGATACGCAGTATTTT.

The chain links TRBV4-2 to TRBJ2-1; D might be TRBD1 (5 bases). Germline CDR1 LGHNA, CDR2 YNFKEQ. The CDR3 length is 15 residues. The V end lost 0 bases, the J end lost 6 bases, and 12 bases lay between the germline ends. CDR3 protein: CASSQEPRQGNEQFF. CDR3 nucleotide sequence: TGTGCCAGCAGCCAAGAACCCCGGCAGGGCAATGAGCAGTTCTTC.

This clone was counted once. CDR3 DNA: TGTGCCAGCAGCTGGGACTTGGGAGATTCCTACGAGCAGTACTTC. Encoded protein: CASSWDLGDSYEQYF. The chain couples TRBV7-9 to TRBJ2-7; D possibly corresponds to TRBD2 (6 bases). V was shortened by 4 bases and J by 1 base, with 14 bases between the two germline ends. This CDR3 spans 15 amino acids. Germline CDR1 reads SEHNR; CDR2 reads FQNEAQ (reference sequence).

The CDR3: CASSPNPGLAYEQYF. Here the CDR3 DNA reads TGTGCCAGCAGCCCCAACCCGGGACTAGCCTACGAGCAGTACTTC. The J gene is TRBJ2-7, the V gene TRBV4-2, with 8 nucleotides matching TRBD2. The CDR3 covers 15 residues. The J segment lost 2 bases and the V segment lost 4 bases, leaving 7 bases of the junction unmatched. Germline assignment: CDR1 LGHNA and CDR2 YNFKEQ.

This clone was seen only once. The CDR3 is CASRRGQEHEQYF. The CDR3 bases are TGTGCCAGCAGGAGGGGGCAGGAGCACGAGCAGTACTTC. The rearrangement links TRBV13 to TRBJ2-7; TRBD1 matches 7 bases. The CDR3 sequence is 13 residues long. With 6 bases clipped from V and 5 bases from J, the junction kept 7 bases outside the gene matches. The germline V gene has CDR1 PRHDT and CDR2 FYEKMQ (reference sequence).

The V and J genes are TRBV19 and TRBJ1-5, with a weak D call TRBD1 (5 bases). With 3 bases removed from V and 1 base from J, the gap between germline ends came to 10 bases. The CDR3 consists of 15 residues. Germline V gene data show CDR1 as LNHDA and CDR2 as SQIVND (reference sequence). CDR3 region: CASSMLSGSNQPQHF. In DNA, the CDR3 is TGTGCCAGTAGTATGCTGTCAGGGAGCAATCAGCCCCAGCATTTT.

The V and J genes are TRBV5-6 and TRBJ1-1, with TRBD1 matching 7 bases. This CDR3 spans 14 amino acids. The germline CDR1 and CDR2 sequences are SGHDT and YYEEEE. V gave up 2 bases and J gave up 6 bases; unmatched junction bases: 7. CDR3 nucleotides: TGTGCCAGCAGCTTTATGGAGGGGACAGCTGAAGCTTTCTTT. It translates to CASSFMEGTAEAFF.

This chain connects TRBV27 to TRBJ2-5; D may match TRBD1 or TRBD2 (5 bases each). V lost 8 bases to trimming and J lost 9 bases, with 16 bases between them. The length of the CDR3 is 12 residues. Germline V gene sequence: CDR1 MNHEY, CDR2 SMNVEV (reference sequence). The DNA of the CDR3 is TGTGCCAGCGGCCCTGACATGGGGGCCCAGTACTTC. Translating it yields CASGPDMGAQYF.

The chain couples TRBV4-2 to TRBJ2-7; 10 bases line up with TRBD1. The germline V gene has CDR1 LGHNA and CDR2 YNFKEQ. The ends lost 3 bases at V and 5 bases at J; junction bases unmatched: 7. This CDR3 has 15 amino acids. The DNA of the CDR3 is TGTGCCAGCAGCCAGGCGGCCGGGACAGGGGACGAGCAGTACTTC. This gives the protein CASSQAAGTGDEQYF.

The chain has TRBV6-5 and TRBJ1-5; D gene ambiguous. Germline V CDR1 and CDR2: MNHEY, SVGAGI. The ends were cut back, 0 bases at V and 1 base at J, with 7 bases in the middle. CDR3 length: 15 amino acids. The CDR3 here is CASSYSGGSNQPQHF. The CDR3 DNA reads TGTGCCAGCAGTTACTCGGGTGGGAGCAATCAGCCCCAGCATTTT.

The chain is built from TRBV4-1 and TRBJ2-1; D not certain. Germline loops: CDR1 MGHRA, CDR2 YSYEKL. The CDR3 consists of 12 residues. V was clipped by 0 bases and J by 7 bases, with 4 bases between them. CDR3 DNA sequence: TGCGCCAGCAGCCAAGATCGGAATGAGCAGTTCTTC. It specifies CASSQDRNEQFF.

The chain uses TRBV7-8 and TRBJ1-2, with 10 bases fitting TRBD1. CDR1 SGHVS and CDR2 FQNEAQ come from the germline V gene. CDR3 length equals 14 residues. Germline trimming cut 5 bases from V and 8 bases from J; bases unmatched to any gene: 8. CDR3 in DNA: TGTGCCAGCAGCGTCACCGGGACAGGGGCCGGCTACACCTTC. It translates to CASSVTGTGAGYTF.

The chain links TRBV25-1 to TRBJ2-3, with a tentative D call TRBD2 (5 bases). V gave up 4 bases and J gave up 5 bases, with 10 bases separating them. The CDR3 is 13 amino acids. From germline, CDR1 is MGHDK and CDR2 SYGVNS. The CDR3 nucleotides read TGTGCCAGCAGTGTTACTAGAGGAGATACGCAGTATTTT. Translation: CASSVTRGDTQYF.

The chain uses TRBV9 and TRBJ2-1, with D maybe TRBD2 (6 bases). Germline lookup yields CDR1 SGDLS and CDR2 YYNGEE. The CDR3 spans 15 residues. V was pared by 2 bases and J by 9 bases, with 18 bases between. The CDR3 nucleotides are TGTGCCAGCAGCGTGGGGGGACTCCGCATCGGTGAGCAGTTCTTC. Translation: CASSVGGLRIGEQFF.